This T cell receptor (beta chain) was sequenced during a study of blood T cell repertoires in COVID-19. Patients from Seattle were sampled longitudinally, starting during active infection. The CDR3 has 17 amino acids. CDR1 SGHTS and CDR2 YDEGEE come from the germline V gene. V lost 2 bases to trimming and J lost 0 bases, with 15 bases between them. Per the original methods: The authors estimated nucleated cell counts from reference gene primer amplification. TCRdb's table, derived via immunoSEQ multiplex PCR, lists solely in-frame clones and lacks some. The DNA was the basis for D and trimming; V, J and clone size are from that table. The table records 200,000 to 250,000 clones, under 85% of them present only once.

This sequence joins TRBV5-8 and TRBJ1-5; D is possibly TRBD1 (6 bases). The sequenced sample was peripheral blood. The TCR comes from a woman younger than 45 with COVID-19, enrolled during active disease. The CDR3, as DNA: TGTGCCAGCAGCTTAGAGTCAGGGGCGATTAGCAATCAGCCCCAGCATTTT. Amino acid sequence: CASSLESGAISNQPQHF.